Following are 5 T cell receptor beta chains from one sample sequenced in a study of cytotoxic CD8 clonotypes in ibrutinib-treated CLL (dated by TCRdb to the early 2020s). The meaning of the sample's time point label: progressive disease on ibrutinib. The library was built by means of the immunoSEQ multiplex PCR assay. TCRdb's version of the immuneACCESS table is confined to in-frame rearrangements and falls short of the full clone set. An unresolved V gene accounts for under half of the shortfall where checked; the remainder is of unknown origin. This sample has nearly 300,000 clones in its table, and approximately 76% of those were observed once. The ten largest clones capture about 5.3% of the sample. The input for sequencing was PBMCs, taken at disease progression, from a patient treated with ibrutinib. The receptor source for this set is a human donor with chronic lymphocytic leukemia.

This clone has only one observation. The chain links TRBV5-6 to TRBJ2-7; D might be TRBD1 (6 bases). The V and J ends lost 2 bases and 4 bases respectively, with 19 bases between them. The CDR3 covers 16 residues. The germline gives CDR1 SGHDT, CDR2 YYEEEE. CDR3 sequence (DNA): TGTGCCAGCAGCTTCGGACAGCCCTTCTGGCCTTACGAGCAGTACTTC. Translating gives CASSFGQPFWPYEQYF.

The V call is TRBV29-1, the J call TRBJ2-1; 10 bases align to TRBD2. Germline V CDR1 and CDR2: SQVTM, ANQGSEA. The V gene end was trimmed by 5 bases and the J gene end by 4 bases; junction bases not matched to a gene: 17. The CDR3 is 18 amino acids. Here the CDR3 DNA reads TGCAGCGTTTCAAGATGGGGAGCGGGAGGGCCCTTATACAATGAGCAGTTCTTC. This translates into CSVSRWGAGGPLYNEQFF.

CDR3 in DNA: TGTGCCACCAGCAGTTCGCCTAGCGGCGTCACAGATACGCAGTATTTT. Translated: CATSSSPSGVTDTQYF. The J gene is TRBJ2-3, the V gene TRBV15; 7 bases line up with TRBD2. The ends lost 3 bases at V and 2 bases at J; junction bases unmatched: 8. Germline V gene data show CDR1 as LNHNV and CDR2 as YYDKDF (reference sequence). This CDR3 comprises 16 residues.

The chain uses TRBV6-1 and TRBJ2-7; 8 nucleotides line up with TRBD1. CDR3 length equals 15 residues. Germline V gene lookup returns CDR1 MNHNS and CDR2 SASEGT. V lost 2 bases and J lost 3; bases outside the gene matches: 6. This chain's CDR3 is CASSESTGGYYEQYF. CDR3 nucleotides: TGTGCCAGCAGTGAAAGCACAGGGGGATACTACGAGCAGTACTTC.

The DNA for the CDR3 is TGTGCCAGCAGCGTAGGAGGGGGCGCGCGGTATGGCTACACCTTC. This translates into CASSVGGGARYGYTF. The chain carries TRBV9 and TRBJ1-2; TRBD1 aligns across 7 bases. Trimming removed 0 bases from V and 5 bases from J; junction bases left unmatched: 7. The CDR3 has 15 amino acids. The germline gives CDR1 SGDLS, CDR2 YYNGEE.